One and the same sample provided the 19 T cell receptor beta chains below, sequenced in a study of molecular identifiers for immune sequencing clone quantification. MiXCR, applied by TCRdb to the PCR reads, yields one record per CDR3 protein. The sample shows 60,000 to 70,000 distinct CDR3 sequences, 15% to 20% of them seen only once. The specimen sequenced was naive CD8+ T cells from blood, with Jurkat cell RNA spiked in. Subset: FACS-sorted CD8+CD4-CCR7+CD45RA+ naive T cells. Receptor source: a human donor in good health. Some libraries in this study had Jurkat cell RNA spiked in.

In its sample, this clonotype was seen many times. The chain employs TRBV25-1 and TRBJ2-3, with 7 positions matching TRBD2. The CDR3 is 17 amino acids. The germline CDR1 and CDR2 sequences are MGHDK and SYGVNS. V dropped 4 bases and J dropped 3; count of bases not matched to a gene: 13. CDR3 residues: CASSAIGGSKGTDTQYF. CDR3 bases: TGTGCCAGCAGTGCCATTGGCGGGAGCAAGGGAACAGATACGCAGTATTTT. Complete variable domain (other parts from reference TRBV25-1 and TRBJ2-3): EADIYQTPRYLVIGTGKKITLECSQTMGHDKMYWYQQDPGMELHLIHYSYGVNSTEKGDLSSESTVSRIRTEHFPLTLESARPSHTSQYLCASSAIGGSKGTDTQYFGPGTRLTVL.

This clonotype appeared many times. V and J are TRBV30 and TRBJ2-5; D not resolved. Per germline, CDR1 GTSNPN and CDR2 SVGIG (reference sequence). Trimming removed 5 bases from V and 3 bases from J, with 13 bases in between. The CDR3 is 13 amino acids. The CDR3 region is CAWVPQPEETQYF. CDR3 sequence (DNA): TGTGCCTGGGTCCCCCAGCCCGAAGAGACCCAGTACTTC.

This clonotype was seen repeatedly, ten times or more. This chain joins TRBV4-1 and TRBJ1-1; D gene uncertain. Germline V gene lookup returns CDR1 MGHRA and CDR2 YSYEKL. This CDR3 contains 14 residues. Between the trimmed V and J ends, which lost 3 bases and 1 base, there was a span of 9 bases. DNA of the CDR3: TGCGCCAGCAGCCATTCCGCAGCGAACACTGAAGCTTTCTTT. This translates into CASSHSAANTEAFF.

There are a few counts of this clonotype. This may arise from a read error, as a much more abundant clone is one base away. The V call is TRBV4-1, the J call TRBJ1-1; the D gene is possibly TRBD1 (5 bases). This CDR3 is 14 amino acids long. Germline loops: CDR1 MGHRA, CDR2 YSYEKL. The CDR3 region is CASGHLEGPNEAFF. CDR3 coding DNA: TGCGCCAGCGGCCATTTGGAGGGGCCGAACGAAGCTTTCTTT.

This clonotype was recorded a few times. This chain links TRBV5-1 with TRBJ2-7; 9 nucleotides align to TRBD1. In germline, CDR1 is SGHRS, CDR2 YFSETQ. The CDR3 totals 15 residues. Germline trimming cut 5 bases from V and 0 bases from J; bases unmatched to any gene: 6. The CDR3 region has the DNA TGCGCCAGCAGGTTGTCGGGACAGGGCTCCTACGAGCAGTACTTC. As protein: CASRLSGQGSYEQYF.

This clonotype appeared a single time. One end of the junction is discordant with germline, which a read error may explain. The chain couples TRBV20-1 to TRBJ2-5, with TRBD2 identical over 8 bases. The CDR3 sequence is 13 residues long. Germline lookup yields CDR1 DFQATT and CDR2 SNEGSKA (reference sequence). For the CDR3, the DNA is TGCATTGCTAGAGCGGGGGTTCAAGAGACCCAGTACTTC. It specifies CIARAGVQETQYF.

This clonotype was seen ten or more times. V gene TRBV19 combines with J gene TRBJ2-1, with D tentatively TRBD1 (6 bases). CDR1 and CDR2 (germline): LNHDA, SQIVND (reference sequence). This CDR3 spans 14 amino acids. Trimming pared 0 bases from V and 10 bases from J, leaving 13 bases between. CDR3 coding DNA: TGTGCCAGTAGTATAGATGGAACAGGGCTAGAGCAGTTCTTC. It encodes CASSIDGTGLEQFF. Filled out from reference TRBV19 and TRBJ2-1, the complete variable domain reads DGGITQSPKYLFRKEGQNVTLSCEQNLNHDAMYWYRQDPGQGLRLIYYSQIVNDFQKGDIAEGYSVSREKKESFPLTVTSAQKNPTAFYLCASSIDGTGLEQFFGPGTRLTVL.

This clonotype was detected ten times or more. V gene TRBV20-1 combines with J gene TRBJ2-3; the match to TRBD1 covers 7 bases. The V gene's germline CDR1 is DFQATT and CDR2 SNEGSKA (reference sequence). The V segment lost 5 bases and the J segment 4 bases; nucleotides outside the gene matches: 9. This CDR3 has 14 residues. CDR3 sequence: CSAQGEYEPDTQYF. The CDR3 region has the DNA TGCAGTGCTCAGGGGGAGTACGAACCAGATACGCAGTATTTT.

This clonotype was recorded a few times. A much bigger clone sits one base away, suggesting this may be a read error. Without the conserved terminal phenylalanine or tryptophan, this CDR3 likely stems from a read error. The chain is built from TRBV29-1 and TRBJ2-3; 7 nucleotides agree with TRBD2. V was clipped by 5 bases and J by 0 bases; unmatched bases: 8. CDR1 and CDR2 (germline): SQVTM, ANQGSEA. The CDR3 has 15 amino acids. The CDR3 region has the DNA TGCAGCGTTTGGGGGGGGAGGGAGAGCACAGATACGCAGTATTCT. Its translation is CSVWGGRESTDTQYS.

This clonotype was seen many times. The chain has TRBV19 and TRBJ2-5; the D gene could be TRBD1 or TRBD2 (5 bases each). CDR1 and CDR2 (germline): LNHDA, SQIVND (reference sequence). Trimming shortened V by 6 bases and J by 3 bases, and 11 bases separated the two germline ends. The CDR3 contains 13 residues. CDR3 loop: CASRRLGEETQYF. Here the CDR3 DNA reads TGTGCCAGTAGGAGGTTGGGGGAAGAGACCCAGTACTTC. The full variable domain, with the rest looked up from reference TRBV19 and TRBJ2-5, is DGGITQSPKYLFRKEGQNVTLSCEQNLNHDAMYWYRQDPGQGLRLIYYSQIVNDFQKGDIAEGYSVSREKKESFPLTVTSAQKNPTAFYLCASRRLGEETQYFGPGTRLLVL.

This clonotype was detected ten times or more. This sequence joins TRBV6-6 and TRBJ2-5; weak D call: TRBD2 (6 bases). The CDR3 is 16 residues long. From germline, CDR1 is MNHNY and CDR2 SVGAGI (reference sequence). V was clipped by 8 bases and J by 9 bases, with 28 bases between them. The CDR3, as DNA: TGTGCCAGCGGGGGTTGGGAGGCGGAACCTCGCTGGGCCCAGTACTTC. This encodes CASGGWEAEPRWAQYF.

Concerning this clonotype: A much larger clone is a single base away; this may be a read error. The CDR3 DNA sequence: TGTGCCAGTAGTAGAGGGACAGGCAACAATGAGCAGTTCTTC. This encodes CASSRGTGNNEQFF. This chain uses TRBV19 with TRBJ2-1, with 8 positions matching TRBD1. The germline CDR1 and CDR2 sequences are LNHDA and SQIVND (reference sequence). The CDR3 length is 14 residues. V was pared by 4 bases and J by 5 bases, with 4 bases of the junction left unmatched.

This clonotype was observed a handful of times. CDR3 protein: CASRTLAGDGANVLTF. For the CDR3, the DNA is TGTGCCAGCAGGACGCTGGCGGGGGACGGGGCCAACGTCCTGACTTTC. The chain uses TRBV27 and TRBJ2-6; TRBD2 matches 7 bases. From germline, CDR1 is MNHEY and CDR2 SMNVEV (reference sequence). The CDR3 covers 16 residues. J was trimmed by 4 bases and V by 6 bases; bases with no gene match: 9.

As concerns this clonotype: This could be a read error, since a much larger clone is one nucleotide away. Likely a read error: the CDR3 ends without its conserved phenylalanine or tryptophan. The CDR3 protein is CASSLEDGQSTDTQYS. The CDR3 DNA reads TGTGCCAGCAGCTTAGAGGATGGGCAGAGCACAGATACGCAGTATTCT. The V gene is TRBV7-8, the J gene TRBJ2-3; D call uncertain. Germline CDR1 reads SGHVS; CDR2 reads FQNEAQ. The CDR3 runs to 16 residues. V lost 1 base to trimming and J lost 0 bases, with 11 bases between them.

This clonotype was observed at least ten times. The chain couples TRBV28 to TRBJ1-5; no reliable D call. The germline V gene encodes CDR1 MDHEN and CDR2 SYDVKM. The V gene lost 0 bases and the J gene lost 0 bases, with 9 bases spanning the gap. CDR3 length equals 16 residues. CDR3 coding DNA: TGTGCCAGCAGTTTATGGAGAGCCGTTAGCAATCAGCCCCAGCATTTT. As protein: CASSLWRAVSNQPQHF.

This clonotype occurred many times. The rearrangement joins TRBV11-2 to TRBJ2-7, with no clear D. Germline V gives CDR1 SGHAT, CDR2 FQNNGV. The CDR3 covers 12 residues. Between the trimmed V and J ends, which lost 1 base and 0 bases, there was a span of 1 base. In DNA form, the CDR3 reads TGTGCCAGCAGCTTAGTCTCCTACGAGCAGTACTTC. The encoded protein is CASSLVSYEQYF.

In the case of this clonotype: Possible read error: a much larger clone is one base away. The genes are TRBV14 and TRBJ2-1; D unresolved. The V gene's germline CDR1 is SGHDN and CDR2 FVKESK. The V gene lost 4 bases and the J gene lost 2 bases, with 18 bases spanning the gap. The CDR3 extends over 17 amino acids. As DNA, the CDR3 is TGTGCCAGCAGCCCAGATGCGGCAGCAAAAGCCTACAATGAGCAGTTCTTC. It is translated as CASSPDAAAKAYNEQFF.

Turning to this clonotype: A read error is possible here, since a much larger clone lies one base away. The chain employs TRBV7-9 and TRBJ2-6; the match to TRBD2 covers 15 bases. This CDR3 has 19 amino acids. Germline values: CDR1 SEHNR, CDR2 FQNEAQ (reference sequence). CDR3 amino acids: CASSYGLAGGWSGANVPTF. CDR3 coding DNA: TGTGCCAGCAGCTACGGACTAGCGGGAGGGTGGTCCGGGGCCAACGTCCCGACTTTC.

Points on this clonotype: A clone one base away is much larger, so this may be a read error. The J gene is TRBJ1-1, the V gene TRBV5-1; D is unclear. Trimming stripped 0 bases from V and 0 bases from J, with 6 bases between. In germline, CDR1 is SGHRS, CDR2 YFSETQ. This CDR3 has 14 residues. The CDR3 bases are TGCGCCAGCAGCTTGGTTGGGTTGAACACTGAAGCTTTCTTT. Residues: CASSLVGLNTEAFF.